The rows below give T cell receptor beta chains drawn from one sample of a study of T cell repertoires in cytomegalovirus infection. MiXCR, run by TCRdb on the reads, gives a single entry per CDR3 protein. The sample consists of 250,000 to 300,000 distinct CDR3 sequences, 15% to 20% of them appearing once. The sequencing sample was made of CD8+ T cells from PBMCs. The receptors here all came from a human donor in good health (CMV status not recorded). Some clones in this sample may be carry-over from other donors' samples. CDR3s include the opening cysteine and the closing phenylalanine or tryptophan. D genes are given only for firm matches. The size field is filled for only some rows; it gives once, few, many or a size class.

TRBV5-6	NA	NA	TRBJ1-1	CASSLAGTDTEAFF	TGTGCCAGCAGCTTGGCAGGGACGGACACTGAAGCTTTCTTT
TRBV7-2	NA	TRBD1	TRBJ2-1	CASSSDRGAYNEQSF	TGTGCCAGCAGCTCGGACAGGGGTGCCTACAATGAGCAGTCCTTC
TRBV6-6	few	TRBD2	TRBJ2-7	CASSPLGLVNEQYF	TGTGCCAGCAGTCCTTTAGGACTAGTCAACGAGCAGTACTTC
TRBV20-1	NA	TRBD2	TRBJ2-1	CSAKKGSGGRSDEQFF	TGCAGTGCTAAAAAGGGGAGCGGGGGGCGATCAGATGAGCAGTTCTTC
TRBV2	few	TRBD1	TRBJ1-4	CASSQQGANEKLFF	TGTGCCAGCAGTCAACAGGGGGCTAATGAAAAACTGTTTTTT
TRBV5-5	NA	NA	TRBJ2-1	CASSSLAWKNNEQFF	TGTGCCAGCAGCTCCTTAGCGTGGAAAAACAATGAGCAGTTCTTC
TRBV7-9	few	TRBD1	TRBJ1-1	CASSPKLRDRVMNTEAFF	TGTGCCAGCAGCCCCAAGCTCCGGGACAGGGTCATGAACACTGAAGCTTTCTTT
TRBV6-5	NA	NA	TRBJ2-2	CASSYDQGGSNTGELFF	TGTGCCAGCAGTTACGACCAGGGAGGATCGAACACCGGGGAGCTGTTTTTT
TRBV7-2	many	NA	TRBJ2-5	CASSLANSAQYF	TGTGCCAGCAGCTTAGCGAACTCGGCCCAGTACTTC
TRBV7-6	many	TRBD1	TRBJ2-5	CASSLERDRQETQYF	TGTGCCAGCAGCTTAGAAAGGGACAGGCAAGAGACCCAGTACTTC
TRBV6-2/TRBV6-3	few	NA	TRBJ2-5	CASSYDETQYF	TGTGCCAGCAGTTACGACGAGACCCAGTACTTC
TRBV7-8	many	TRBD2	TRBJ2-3	CASSLPFWTSGRDTDTQYF	TGTGCCAGCAGCTTGCCTTTTTGGACTAGCGGCAGAGACACAGATACGCAGTATTTT
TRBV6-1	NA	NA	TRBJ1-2	CASSEAPGGSVYGYTF	TGTGCCAGCAGTGAAGCTCCTGGCGGCAGCGTCTATGGCTACACCTTC
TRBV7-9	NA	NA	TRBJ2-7	CASSQIGEQYF	TGTGCCAGCAGCCAAATAGGCGAGCAGTACTTC